The present T cell receptor (beta chain) was sequenced within a study of blood T cell repertoires in COVID-19 (TCRdb year 2020). Study-wide context: Collaborator samples came from the United States, Italy and Spain and covered acute and convalescent phases of COVID-19. The prospective study material was composed of cDNA or gDNA derived from T cells, B-cell-depleted T cells, or PBMCs. Samples came from the ongoing ImmuneRACE study (first 160 participants) plus 1,254 subjects from 6 global collaborators. Deeply sampled blood TCRbeta repertoires from subjects exposed to, actively infected with, or recovered from COVID-19 were included in the dataset. The repertoires were released in a freely available public database meant as a resource for research on the immune response to SARS-CoV-2. HLA class I and class II types, where available, came from metadata supplied by the sample provider rather than from assay-based typing. Nearly every sample came with metadata listing a de-identified subject ID, COVID-19 status, age in years and sex. General findings and caveats noted by the study authors: The amount of clinical and demographic metadata varied by source and participant and was provided uncurated.

The collaborating institutions used their own protocols to collect whole blood in K2EDTA tubes. For TCRbeta analysis, collaborator samples were shipped as frozen whole blood, as isolated PBMCs, or as DNA extracted from either sample type. The immunoSEQ Assay, a bias-controlled multiplex PCR, was used to amplify TCRbeta CDR3 regions from genomic DNA. The paper's processing steps were these. Within the assay, amplification of reference gene primers was used to estimate how many nucleated cells each sample contained. Sequence reads were collapsed and filtered to measure the absolute abundance of every unique TCRbeta CDR3 rearrangement. For each sample, productive Simpson clonality was calculated as the square root of Simpson's diversity index across productive rearrangements. Sourced from immuneACCESS, this table was stored by TCRdb with only in-frame sequences that have V and J called. A share of the clones is absent; for the studies checked, an unresolved V gene accounts for under half, and the remainder has no known explanation. V and J calls plus clone size are reproduced from that table; the DNA served to infer D and trimming. This sample holds about 120,000 clones; 86% were observed only once. The leading ten clones occupy less than 5% of the sample.

CDR1 and CDR2, looked up from the germline V gene (reference sequence), are LNHDA and SQIVND. The junction carries 14 bases between V and J, which are trimmed by 5 bases and 0 bases respectively. The CDR3 goes from the cysteine to the phenylalanine over 16 residues. Of all the DNA, just the CDR3 is kept, 48 bases in frame from base 1. Note on this clone: Its cognate antigen has yet to be identified. Base qualities were left out, and no much larger clone turns up one base away.

This receptor was obtained from a man aged 35 to 55 with acute or convalescent COVID-19. The specimen sequenced was peripheral blood. The chain couples TRBV19 to TRBJ1-5; there is no confident call for the D gene. The DNA reads TGTGCCAGTAGTCCACGGGGAGGAGATAGCAATCAGCCCCAGCATTTT. The translation is CASSPRGGDSNQPQHF.